The 28 T cell receptor beta chains given below trace back to one sample, sequenced in a study of blood T cells in healthy people across ages. Primers used in a second PCR of roughly 7 to 11 cycles were a sample-barcoded 5' primer and a J-beta primer mix. Each CDR3 protein is one row after TCRdb ran MiXCR on the 5' RACE reads. The sample lists about 730,000 distinct CDR3 sequences, around 40% occurring once. Specimen: blood. The receptors derive from a woman in her sixties in good health.

The chain combines TRBV6-2 or TRBV6-3 with TRBJ2-5, with 10 bases lining up with TRBD1. In germline, CDR1 is MNHEY, CDR2 SVGEGT. This CDR3 spans 14 amino acids. J gave up 2 bases and V 6 bases, and 3 bases lay outside the gene matches. As DNA, the CDR3 is TGTGCCAGCAGCAGGACAGGGGGACAAGAGACCCAGTACTTC. It yields the protein CASSRTGGQETQYF.

This chain uses TRBV9 with TRBJ2-4; TRBD2 aligns across 10 bases. The J call may be mistaken, given a closer DNA end match to TRBJ2-7. The CDR3 length is 16 residues. CDR1 is SGDLS, CDR2 YYNGEE, per germline. CDR3 sequence: CASSVGVAGGFYEQYF. CDR3 bases: TGTGCCAGCAGCGTAGGGGTAGCGGGAGGTTTCTACGAGCAGTACTTC.

Points on this clonotype: A junction end diverges from the germline sequence, so it may reflect a read error. The rearrangement uses TRBV3-1 and TRBJ2-1, with 8 bases aligning to TRBD2. This CDR3 has 16 residues. CDR1 is LGHDT and CDR2 is YNNKEL in the germline V gene (reference sequence). The CDR3 region is CASSPNSGRPYNKQFF. The CDR3 DNA reads as TGTGCCAGCAGCCCTAACAGCGGGAGACCGTACAATAAGCAGTTCTTC.

The sample holds one count of this clonotype. This chain joins TRBV6-2 or TRBV6-3 and TRBJ2-2, with D unresolved. The CDR3 covers 13 residues. Trimming took 2 bases from V and 4 from J, leaving 5 bases between them. Per the germline V gene, CDR1 is MNHEY and CDR2 is SVGEGT. As DNA, the CDR3 is TGTGCCAGCAGTTACGAGAGCACCGGGGAGCTGTTTTTT. Protein sequence: CASSYESTGELFF.

Many counts were recorded for this clonotype. The V and J genes are TRBV12-3 or TRBV12-4 and TRBJ2-7; D call uncertain. This CDR3 has 13 amino acids. Deletions cut 5 bases from V and 0 bases from J, with 8 bases between. The CDR3 nucleotides read TGTGCCAGCAGTCCTGGAGACTCCTACGAGCAGTACTTC. Translation: CASSPGDSYEQYF.

This clonotype has more than one count but fewer than ten. The CDR3 sequence: CASSQELGGRSYEQYF. CDR3 nucleotides: TGCGCCAGCAGCCAAGAGTTGGGAGGACGCTCCTACGAGCAGTACTTC. J is TRBJ2-7 and V is TRBV4-3; possible D gene TRBD2, 6 bases. Per germline, CDR1 LGHNA and CDR2 YSLEER. The CDR3 sequence is 16 residues long. V lost 0 bases to trimming and J lost 0 bases, with 12 bases between them.

Worth noting for this clonotype: It may be a read error: a sequence one base away is much more abundant. This chain connects TRBV20-1 to TRBJ2-1; 13 nucleotides align to TRBD2. Unmatched junction bases numbered 6, after V lost 4 bases and J lost 9 bases. This CDR3 is built from 14 residues. Germline V gives CDR1 DFQATT, CDR2 SNEGSKA (reference sequence). The CDR3 DNA sequence: TGCAGTGCTATACTAGCGGGAGGGGACGCTGAGCAGTTCTTC. It is translated as CSAILAGGDAEQFF.

The CDR3 DNA is TGTGCCAGCAGCTTAACGGGGCAGTACCAAGAGACCCAGTACTTC. Protein product: CASSLTGQYQETQYF. This chain connects TRBV7-3 to TRBJ2-5; D possibly corresponds to TRBD1 (5 bases). The CDR3 runs to 15 residues. Germline V gene data show CDR1 as SGHTA and CDR2 as FQGTGA. Trimming removed 0 bases at V and 0 bases at J, with 8 bases between.

This chain links TRBV4-3 with TRBJ2-1; D not certain. Germline V gene lookup returns CDR1 LGHNA and CDR2 YSLEER. Between the trimmed V and J ends, which lost 0 bases and 8 bases, there was a span of 8 bases. CDR3 length: 13 residues. CDR3 coding DNA: TGCGCCAGCAGCCAAGATCGGGTATATGAGCAGTTCTTC. Translating gives CASSQDRVYEQFF.

This clonotype appeared a few times. This chain connects TRBV3-1 to TRBJ2-1; D possibly matches TRBD1 or TRBD2 (5 bases each). Trimming pared 0 bases from V and 7 bases from J, leaving 19 bases between. The CDR3 is made up of 17 amino acids. Per germline, CDR1 LGHDT and CDR2 YNNKEL (reference sequence). For the CDR3, the DNA is TGTGCCAGCAGCCAAGATCGAGGGGCCAGGTTACTAAATGAGCAGTTCTTC. Residues: CASSQDRGARLLNEQFF.

The chain combines TRBV18 with TRBJ2-3; D is perhaps TRBD1 (6 bases). The CDR3 consists of 14 residues. Germline V gives CDR1 KGHSH, CDR2 LQKENI. Deletions cut 4 bases from V and 5 bases from J, with 13 bases between. The CDR3 nucleotides are TGTGCCAGCTCACTGCGACGGACAGAAGATACGCAGTATTTT. It translates to CASSLRRTEDTQYF.

The CDR3 DNA reads TGCGCCAGCAGCGTAGGGGAGGACTACAATGAGCAGTTCTTC. As protein: CASSVGEDYNEQFF. The chain employs TRBV5-1 and TRBJ2-1, with a tentative D call TRBD2 (6 bases). Trimming removed 4 bases from V and 3 bases from J, with 11 bases in between. Germline V lookup: CDR1 SGHRS, CDR2 YFSETQ. The CDR3 has 14 amino acids.

Note on this clonotype: A read error may produce the germline difference seen at one junction end. The chain recombines TRBV20-1 with TRBJ2-3; D is possibly TRBD2 (6 bases). CDR1 is DFQATT, CDR2 SNEGSKA, per germline (reference sequence). The CDR3 is 16 amino acids. The DNA of the CDR3 is TGCAGTACTAGGTCTGTCCGGGACTGGCTCACAGATACGCAGTATTTT. It is translated as CSTRSVRDWLTDTQYF.

The chain joins TRBV3-1 to TRBJ2-7; no firm D call. Trimming shortened V by 3 bases and J by 6 bases, and 9 bases separated the two germline ends. This CDR3 has 12 amino acids. Germline CDR1 and CDR2: LGHDT and YNNKEL (reference sequence). The CDR3 loop is CASSHRFGEQYF. CDR3 nucleotides: TGTGCCAGCAGCCACAGATTCGGCGAGCAGTACTTC.

The chain links TRBV11-2 to TRBJ1-4, with unresolved D. The CDR3 loop spans 14 amino acids. Between the trimmed V and J ends, which lost 1 base and 4 bases, there was a span of 7 bases. Germline CDR1 reads SGHAT; CDR2 reads FQNNGV. DNA for the CDR3: TGTGCCAGCAGCTTAGGGGTTGTTAATGAAAAACTGTTTTTT. As protein: CASSLGVVNEKLFF.

The chain has TRBV7-6 and TRBJ2-7; 10 bases agree with TRBD2. The CDR3 has 17 amino acids. Germline-derived CDR1 and CDR2 are SGHVS and FNYEAQ. The ends lost 5 bases at V and 0 bases at J; junction bases unmatched: 10. The CDR3 sequence is CASSAQTSGTFSYEQYF. The CDR3 DNA sequence: TGTGCCAGCAGCGCCCAAACTAGCGGGACTTTCTCCTACGAGCAGTACTTC.

The CDR3 region is CASTILGGRPSTDTQYF. The CDR3 coding sequence is TGTGCCAGCACGATACTAGGGGGGAGGCCGAGCACAGATACGCAGTATTTT. The chain uses TRBV2 and TRBJ2-3; D might be TRBD1 or TRBD2, each matching 6 bases. The V gene lost 7 bases and the J gene lost 0 bases, with 20 bases spanning the gap. The CDR3 is 17 residues long. Germline V lookup: CDR1 SNHLY, CDR2 FYNNEI.

This clonotype was observed a single time. The CDR3 loop is CAVGGLAGEGEQFF. The CDR3 bases are TGTGCCGTAGGGGGGCTAGCGGGAGAGGGTGAGCAGTTCTTC. The chain carries TRBV6-5 and TRBJ2-1; 10 positions match TRBD2. V shed 11 bases, J shed 9 bases, and the junction held 13 bases outside the gene matches. Germline lookup yields CDR1 MNHEY and CDR2 SVGAGI. The CDR3 covers 14 residues.

V gene TRBV5-1 combines with J gene TRBJ1-1, with D maybe TRBD1 (6 bases). Trimming removed 4 bases from V and 3 bases from J, with 10 bases in between. CDR1 and CDR2 from the germline V gene are SGHRS and YFSETQ. The CDR3 contains 13 residues. CDR3 in amino acids: CASSGGQYTEAFF. CDR3 DNA sequence: TGCGCCAGCAGCGGCGGACAGTACACTGAAGCTTTCTTT.

DNA of the CDR3: TGCAGCGTCAAATGGTGGGGGGCAAAAGATACGCAGTATTTT. It is translated as CSVKWWGAKDTQYF. The rearrangement links TRBV29-1 to TRBJ2-3; possibly TRBD1 or TRBD2 for D (6 bases each). Germline V gene sequence: CDR1 SQVTM, CDR2 ANQGSEA. Trimming shortened V by 6 bases and J by 5 bases, and 18 bases separated the two germline ends. The CDR3 has 14 amino acids.

The chain joins TRBV7-6 to TRBJ2-5; TRBD2 agrees at 10 bases. The trim removed 2 bases at V and 4 bases at J, leaving 7 bases unmatched. This CDR3 spans 16 amino acids. Germline V gene sequence: CDR1 SGHVS, CDR2 FNYEAQ. CDR3 nucleotide sequence: TGTGCCAGCAGCTTACTGAGCGGGGGGGCCGCAGAGACCCAGTACTTC. Its translation: CASSLLSGGAAETQYF.

This clonotype was counted only a few times. This chain's CDR3 is CASSLTGEGEAFF. The CDR3 DNA is TGCGCCAGCAGCTTGACAGGAGAGGGTGAAGCTTTCTTT. V and J are TRBV5-1 and TRBJ1-1; a weak D match, TRBD1 (5 bases). Trimming removed 1 base at V and 7 bases at J, with 11 bases between. Germline assignment: CDR1 SGHRS and CDR2 YFSETQ. CDR3 length equals 13 residues.

This chain connects TRBV4-1 to TRBJ2-1, with 9 positions matching TRBD2. Germline values: CDR1 MGHRA, CDR2 YSYEKL. This CDR3 contains 16 residues. V trimming: 0 bases; J trimming: 10 bases; junction bases outside the gene matches: 10. In DNA form, the CDR3 reads TGCGCCAGCAGCCAAGAGGTCAGCGGGAGGACCTACGAGCAGTTCTTC. Residues: CASSQEVSGRTYEQFF.

In regard to this clonotype: The junction shows a germline mismatch at one end, possibly a read error. V and J are TRBV27 and TRBJ2-7; D is ambiguous. The CDR3 is made up of 16 amino acids. The germline V gene encodes CDR1 MNHEY and CDR2 SMNVEV (reference sequence). The CDR3 reads CASSLSTQPSSYERYF. Here the CDR3 DNA reads TGTGCCAGCAGTTTATCAACCCAACCAAGCTCCTACGAGCGGTACTTC.

This clonotype was seen a few times. This chain joins TRBV20-1 and TRBJ2-7; TRBD2 agrees at 11 bases. V shed 3 bases and J 0 bases; nucleotides not matched to a gene: 4. Germline V gives CDR1 DFQATT, CDR2 SNEGSKA (reference sequence). This CDR3 has 15 residues. In DNA, the CDR3 is TGCAGTGCTAGCGACGGGACTAGCGGCTCCTACGAGCAGTACTTC. Its protein product is CSASDGTSGSYEQYF.

V usage is TRBV20-1 and J usage is TRBJ2-7; 8 bases are a match to TRBD1. The J call is in doubt because the DNA end fits TRBJ2-5 better. Germline V CDR1 and CDR2: DFQATT, SNEGSKA (reference sequence). CDR3 length equals 15 residues. The DNA for the CDR3 is TGCAGTGCACCACAGGGGGTAAGGGTGTTGGAGACCCAGTACTTC. It encodes CSAPQGVRVLETQYF.

The genes are TRBV7-8 and TRBJ2-1, with 10 bases matching TRBD2. Germline lookup yields CDR1 SGHVS and CDR2 FQNEAQ. The ends lost 4 bases at V and 2 bases at J; junction bases unmatched: 14. The CDR3 contains 19 residues. As DNA, the CDR3 is TGTGCCAGCAGCTCCAGGAGGGGGGTAGCGGGGGGTACCTACAATGAGCAGTTCTTC. This codes for CASSSRRGVAGGTYNEQFF.

CDR3 region: CASSVGGQGFGRDGQYF. The CDR3 nucleotides are TGTGCCAGCAGCGTAGGAGGACAGGGCTTCGGAAGGGACGGGCAGTACTTC. The chain joins TRBV9 to TRBJ2-7; the match to TRBD1 covers 8 bases. V dropped 0 bases and J dropped 9; count of bases not matched to a gene: 17. This CDR3 comprises 17 residues. Looked up from germline, CDR1 is SGDLS and CDR2 is YYNGEE.